This is a list of T cell receptor beta chains from one sample in a study of shared clonotypes between healthy human individuals. The data were produced by immunoSEQ multiplex PCR, yet TCRdb's version contains in-frame clones alone and is incomplete. The profile covers roughly 2 million clones, with approximately 95% appearing a single time and roughly 0.13% taken by the ten largest. The specimen was naive CD4+ T cells sorted from blood. The receptor source for this set is a man in his late teens or twenties in good health. The conserved cysteine and the conserved F or W are not part of the CDR3 here.

V	J	CDR3
TRBV7-9	TRBJ2-1	ASRKAGEGRNEQF
TRBV10-2	TRBJ1-2	ASAPLGGDWGSYGYT
TRBV6-6	TRBJ1-3	ASMSTLSGNTIY
TRBV5-1	TRBJ2-3	ASSLRGTDTQY
TRBV23-1	TRBJ1-6	ASSQSDQGNSPLH
TRBV7-2	TRBJ2-7	ASSLSLSYEQY
TRBV7-9	TRBJ2-7	ASSGWGRGLYEQY
TRBV29-1	TRBJ2-4	SVEEGRGAKNIQY
TRBV7-3	TRBJ2-5	ASSPLPQETQY
TRBV11-2	TRBJ1-3	ASSAHDRTGNTIY
TRBV2	TRBJ2-4	ASSASSVRA
TRBV7-2	TRBJ2-7	ASSLEGSEQY
TRBV6-1	TRBJ2-1	ASSQTSGSRNEQF
TRBV9	TRBJ1-2	ASRGGQYYGYT
TRBV9	TRBJ2-7	ASSVTSGATYEQY
TRBV28	TRBJ2-6	ASRGVPGANVLT
TRBV27	TRBJ1-6	ASSIRHPYNSPLH
TRBV7-9	TRBJ1-4	ASSPAGVSANEKLF
TRBV9	TRBJ1-6	ASSVGQGVNVGSPLH
TRBV6-5	TRBJ1-2	ASSSSGGYT
TRBV5-1	TRBJ2-3	ASTDGRTQY
TRBV6-5	TRBJ1-1	ASNRGRGTEAF
TRBV6-5	TRBJ1-2	ASSSRGYYGYT
TRBV5-1	TRBJ2-7	ASSLRLAQYEQY
TRBV11-2	TRBJ2-7	ASSLGRETYVVQY
TRBV5-1	TRBJ2-7	ASSPRGQIPYEQY
TRBV6-5	TRBJ2-7	ASRPPGRDSYEQY
TRBV6-6	TRBJ2-2	ASITLANTGELF
TRBV27	TRBJ1-4	ASLRGDHEKLF
TRBV2	TRBJ1-2	ASSLGQPVFGYT
TRBV6-5	TRBJ1-3	ASSYSTASGNTIY
TRBV6-5	TRBJ2-2	ASKRELDTGELF
TRBV19	TRBJ2-2	ASSMVVGGELF
TRBV6-1	TRBJ1-2	ASSETGPYGYT
TRBV6-5	TRBJ1-1	ASSRDMEAF
TRBV2	TRBJ2-3	ASSPEITDTQY
TRBV27	TRBJ2-7	ASSLNGRSPYEQY
TRBV18	TRBJ2-4	ASSLVELAKNIQY
TRBV19	TRBJ2-7	ASSMGQGYEQY
TRBV29-1	TRBJ1-5	SVEDLGGEPQH
TRBV7-3	TRBJ2-3	ASSPSGTDTDTQY
TRBV19	TRBJ2-3	ASSIERTSGTTDTQY
TRBV4-1	TRBJ2-7	ASSQDWVAETDYEQY
TRBV5-1	TRBJ2-2	ASSSQGANTGELF
TRBV30	TRBJ1-1	AWSKGGTVNTEAF
TRBV30	TRBJ1-4	AWRPGPGEKLF
TRBV10-3	TRBJ1-2	AISDGNYGYT
TRBV11-2	TRBJ2-7	ASSLSAGGAEQY
TRBV2	TRBJ2-5	ASSEWAIKTQY
TRBV29-1	TRBJ2-2	SVVRGGTGELF
TRBV5-6	TRBJ1-6	ASSFRGINSPLH
TRBV5-1	TRBJ2-7	ASSSGLAGVAYEQY
TRBV13	TRBJ2-5	ASTQWGQETQY
TRBV29-1	TRBJ2-3	SVVNRGRADTQY
TRBV29-1	TRBJ1-3	SVHEGRNSGNTIY
TRBV7-3	TRBJ1-1	ASSFDGITEAF
TRBV14	TRBJ2-7	ASSPGLAGGLFAYEQY
TRBV30	TRBJ1-1	AWRPTNTEAF
TRBV18	TRBJ2-2	ASSPPAVGSSGELF